This TCR beta chain was documented in a study of T cell responses to AZD1222 COVID-19 vaccine. Study-wide background: Some second doses came at about 4 weeks and others at about 12 weeks; these were pooled.

The repertoire was sequenced with immunoSEQ multiplex PCR; TCRdb's copy has only in-frame clones and lacks some. The sample consists of 85,000 to 110,000 clones, approximately 89% of them appearing once. The length of the CDR3 is 15 residues. Germline CDR1 and CDR2: SGHRS and YFSETQ. Trimming pared 0 bases from V and 3 bases from J, leaving 11 bases between. Sequenced here: peripheral blood, sampled on day 0 of AZD1222 vaccination. The TCR sequence derives from an adult in good health. J is TRBJ2-3 and V is TRBV5-1, with D perhaps matching TRBD1 or TRBD2 (7 bases each). In DNA form, the CDR3 reads TGCGCCAGCAGCTTGGCAGGGGGGGCGACAGATACGCAGTATTTT. This sequence encodes CASSLAGGATDTQYF.